The rows below give T cell receptor beta chains drawn from one sample of a study of tumor-infiltrating lymphocytes in primary liver carcinoma. Using its own MiXCR run on the multiplex PCR reads, TCRdb lists one record per CDR3 protein. The sample lists fewer than 350,000 distinct CDR3 sequences, 60% to 80% seen once, with approximately 9% in the top ten. Sequencing was carried out using peripheral blood. The receptors come from a man in his forties with primary liver carcinoma and hepatitis B virus infection. Both conserved end residues are part of each CDR3. A D gene is named only where the DNA matches it firmly. The listing skips clone size in some rows; elsewhere it reads once, few, many or a size class.

>TRBV10-3|TRBJ2-2|.|.
TGTGCCATCAGTGAACTTGGGGAGCCGTTTTTT
CAISELGEPFF
>TRBV5-4|TRBJ2-5|TRBD1|many
TGTGCCAGCAGCTTTAACAGGGGGCAAGAGACCCAGTACTTC
CASSFNRGQETQYF
>TRBV20-1|TRBJ2-5|TRBD2|.
TGCAGTGCTAGTGACGCTAGCGGGAAGCAAGAGACCCAGTACTTC
CSASDASGKQETQYF
>TRBV11-2|TRBJ2-5|.|many
TGTGCCAGCAGCTTAAGGACCCGAGAGACCCAGTACTTC
CASSLRTRETQYF
>TRBV11-2|TRBJ1-1|.|.
TGTGCCAGCAGCTTATCAGAGTGGGAAGGCACTGAAGCTTTCTTT
CASSLSEWEGTEAFF
>TRBV6-1|TRBJ1-1|.|few
TGTGCCAGCAGTGAAGGACGCTATTCACGGGTGAACACTGAAGCTTTCTTT
CASSEGRYSRVNTEAFF
>TRBV6-5|TRBJ2-1|TRBD1|many
TGTGCCAGCAGTTCTTACAGGGGCCACGGGGAGAATGAGCAGTTCTTC
CASSSYRGHGENEQFF
>TRBV28|TRBJ1-5|.|few
TGTGCCAGCAGAGCTCTACGGCAGCCCCAGCATTTT
CASRALRQPQHF
>TRBV4-3|TRBJ1-2|.|many
TGCGCCAGCAGCCAAGCATTTGCGGACTATGGCTACACCTTC
CASSQAFADYGYTF
>TRBV6-5|TRBJ2-2|.|many
TGTGCCAGCAGCCTATCTCCAGTATGGACCTCGAACACCGGGGAGCTGTTTTTT
CASSLSPVWTSNTGELFF
>TRBV4-2|TRBJ2-7|TRBD1|.
TGTGCCAGCAGCCAAGAGAGGTTCGAGACAGGGGGCTGGGAACAGTACTTC
CASSQERFETGGWEQYF
>TRBV6-6|TRBJ2-3|.|few
TGTGCCACGTTGACAGATACGCAGTATTTT
CATLTDTQYF
>TRBV6-2/TRBV6-3|TRBJ2-5|TRBD2|.
TGTGCCAGCAGTTATGCACTAGCGAATAAAGAGACCCAGTACTTC
CASSYALANKETQYF
>TRBV14|TRBJ2-7|.|many
TGTGCCAGCAATGAGGGGTCCGGTGGCGAGCAGTACTTC
CASNEGSGGEQYF
>TRBV11-2|TRBJ2-1|.|.
TGTGCCAGCGGCTTAGACCTCCCGAATGAGCAGTTCTTC
CASGLDLPNEQFF
>TRBV20-1|TRBJ2-1|.|.
TGCAGTGCTAAGGAATGGGGAAGCTCCTACAATGAGCAGTTCTTC
CSAKEWGSSYNEQFF
>TRBV5-6|TRBJ2-2|TRBD2|.
TGTGCCAGCAGTGATGGACTAGCTACGAACACCGGGGAGCTGTTTTTT
CASSDGLATNTGELFF
>TRBV6-6|TRBJ1-2|TRBD1|few
TGTGCCAGCAGGCCGAACGACAGGGGTGGACATGGCTGCACCTTC
CASRPNDRGGHGCTF
>TRBV28|TRBJ1-5|.|.
TGTGCCAGCAGTCCCACGGGGGCGGGCAATCAGCCCCAGCATTTT
CASSPTGAGNQPQHF
>TRBV11-3|TRBJ2-1|.|.
TGTACCAGCAGCTTTGGGGTTCACAATGAACAGTTCTTC
CTSSFGVHNEQFF
>TRBV29-1|TRBJ2-7|TRBD1|.
TGCAGCGTTGTTGGGGCAGGGGGCACCTATGAGCAGTACTTC
CSVVGAGGTYEQYF
>TRBV4-1|TRBJ2-7|.|.
TGCGCCAGCAACCACTTATTCGCAGGGCCCTACGAGCACTACTTT
CASNHLFAGPYEHYF
>TRBV4-1|TRBJ1-1|.|.
TGCGCCAGCAACCACGGTATGATAACGAACACTGAAGCTTTCTTT
CASNHGMITNTEAFF
>TRBV11-2|TRBJ2-1|.|.
TGTGCCAGCAGCCTTTTCAGGAATCATGAGCAGTTCTTT
CASSLFRNHEQFF
>TRBV29-1|TRBJ2-6|.|many
TGCAGCGTCACCCAGGGAGGTGGGGCCAACGTCCTGACTTTC
CSVTQGGGANVLTF
>TRBV11-2|TRBJ2-7|.|.
TGTGCCAGCGGCCTAAATTTCGCAGATTCCTACGAGCAGTACTTC
CASGLNFADSYEQYF
>TRBV29-1|TRBJ2-1|.|.
TGTAGCGCTTCCCCCGGGCAGGGGTATAGTGAGCAGTTCTTC
CSASPGQGYSEQFF
>TRBV28|TRBJ2-1|.|.
TGTGCCGGCAGTACTGGGGCTAGGTCCTACAATGAGCAGTTCTTC
CAGSTGARSYNEQFF
>TRBV6-2/TRBV6-3|TRBJ1-2|.|.
TGTGCCAGCGACCATCCAGGGGAATGGAGCTATGGCTACACCTTC
CASDHPGEWSYGYTF
>TRBV30|TRBJ2-3|.|.
TGTGCCTGGAACGGGGCGACAGATACGCAGTATTTT
CAWNGATDTQYF
>TRBV29-1|TRBJ1-1|.|many
TGCAGCGTTGATTGGGGAGATGAAGCTTTCTTT
CSVDWGDEAFF
>TRBV11-1|TRBJ2-5|.|once
TGTGCCAGCACTGGGGGAGAGATCCAGTACTTC
CASTGGEIQYF
>TRBV28|TRBJ2-7|TRBD1|few
TGTGCCAGCAGTTCATCCGGGACAGAGGCCCTGTATGAGCAGTACTTC
CASSSSGTEALYEQYF
>TRBV10-3|TRBJ2-3|.|many
TGTGCCACCCGGCCGGCGGAGAGCACAGATACGCAGTATTTT
CATRPAESTDTQYF
>TRBV6-5|TRBJ2-3|TRBD2|few
TGTGCCAGCAGCCCGACTAGCGGCAGCACAGATACGCAGTATTTT
CASSPTSGSTDTQYF
>TRBV5-4|TRBJ2-2|TRBD1|few
TGTGCCAGCAGCTCAGCGGGACAGGGTACCGGGGAGCTGTTTTTT
CASSSAGQGTGELFF
>TRBV4-2|TRBJ2-5|TRBD1|.
TGTGTCAGCAGCCAAGTAGGGGGCAGGAGTTACCAAGAGACCCAGTACTTC
CVSSQVGGRSYQETQYF
>TRBV7-9|TRBJ2-7|.|.
TGTGCCAGCATGCGCTGGGGGGAGCAGTACTTC
CASMRWGEQYF
>TRBV29-1|TRBJ2-5|.|many
TGCAGCGTTCGAGGGATGCGGGAGACCCAGTACTTC
CSVRGMRETQYF
>TRBV12-3/TRBV12-4|TRBJ2-3|.|.
TGTACCAGCAGTTCGGAACAGGGCAAGGGGATTTTCACAGATACGCAGTATTTT
CTSSSEQGKGIFTDTQYF
>TRBV28|TRBJ2-1|TRBD1|many
TGTGCCAGCAGTTTCAACAGGGGCTTGAGATACAATGAGCAGTTCTTC
CASSFNRGLRYNEQFF
>TRBV5-1|TRBJ2-7|.|.
TGCGCCAGCAGCTTAACCGGAGACAGCCGCTACGAGCAGTACTTC
CASSLTGDSRYEQYF
>TRBV6-1|TRBJ1-2|.|few
TGTGCCAGCAGTGAAAGGCCAGCCGTCTATGGCTACACCTTC
CASSERPAVYGYTF
>TRBV29-1|TRBJ2-7|.|.
TGCAGCGCCATGACATCTGGGACCTGCACTCTCTGCGAGCAGTACTTC
CSAMTSGTCTLCEQYF
>TRBV5-8|TRBJ1-6|TRBD1|.
TGTACCACTCCCAGGGGGATTCGGTCACCCCTCCACTTT
CTTPRGIRSPLHF
>TRBV7-9|TRBJ1-6|.|.
TGTGCCAGCAGCTCACAGGGAGGTGATTCACCCCTCCACTTT
CASSSQGGDSPLHF
>TRBV7-8|TRBJ2-7|.|.
TGTGCCAGCAGCGTAATCGCGTGGAGCCGGTGGGAGCAATACTTC
CASSVIAWSRWEQYF
>TRBV6-5|TRBJ2-1|TRBD2|.
TGTGCCAGCAGCGCTACTAGCGGAAGAGGCGGTGTGCAGTTCTTC
CASSATSGRGGVQFF
>TRBV14|TRBJ2-7|.|.
TGTGCCAGCAGCCAAGGTGTGCAGGGGACTAACGAGCAGTACTTC
CASSQGVQGTNEQYF
>TRBV29-1|TRBJ2-2|.|.
TGCAGCGTCGGGAGTTTAAACATCGGGGAGCTGTTTTTT
CSVGSLNIGELFF
>TRBV10-3|TRBJ2-7|.|.
TGTGCCATCAGGGAAAGACAGCTTGGCCACGAGCAGTACTTC
CAIRERQLGHEQYF
>TRBV11-1|TRBJ2-1|.|.
TGTGCCAGCAGTGACTCTAGCTCGTCCTACAATGGGCAGTTCTTC
CASSDSSSSYNGQFF
>TRBV6-1|TRBJ2-5|TRBD2|.
TGCGCCAGCGGGATGCTGGAGGCCCAATACTTC
CASGMLEAQYF
>TRBV6-5|TRBJ2-3|.|many
TGTGCCAGCAGTTACTCCGCGGGACTTCATACGCAGTATTTT
CASSYSAGLHTQYF
>TRBV20-1|TRBJ2-5|TRBD2|.
TGCAGTGCTAGATCGACTAGCAGCCAAGAGACCCAGTACTTC
CSARSTSSQETQYF